This T cell receptor (beta chain) was sequenced during a study of T-cell reconstitution after alpha-beta-depleted transplantation in children. Study-wide results and caveats: Several patients had high TCRbeta diversity at day 60; it came from surviving recipient T cells and thymic progenitors. T-cell counts and diversity at one year following transplant were attributed mainly to newly produced T cells. Several hundred graft clones that had expanded were reportedly the source of alpha-beta T cells about two months after transplant.

For TCRbeta, the library was prepared with unique molecular identifiers. A single record per CDR3 protein comes from TCRdb applying MiXCR to the PCR reads. The data contain nearly 200,000 distinct CDR3 sequences, around 5.9% of them singletons. A note on this clonotype: Its antigen is unidentified.

V shed 5 bases and J 5 bases; nucleotides not matched to a gene: 21. This CDR3 has 20 amino acids. Germline assignment: CDR1 MDHEN and CDR2 SYDVKM. This chain uses TRBV28 with TRBJ2-1; 10 bases agree with TRBD2. The sequence was collected from a girl under three years old with combined immunodeficiency, due to receive a stem cell transplant. Sequencing used PBMCs, obtained before TCRalphabeta/CD19-depleted stem cell transplant. CDR3 region: CASSARLKSSGSGVNNEQFF. The DNA for the CDR3 is TGTGCCAGCAGTGCAAGACTGAAATCTAGCGGGAGTGGAGTAAACAATGAGCAGTTCTTC.